This TCR beta chain was observed in a study of T cells after yellow fever vaccination. Study-wide results and limits: Bulk-population clonotypes that are abundant could appear as contaminants in FACS-sorted repertoires. The secondary response showed a weaker magnitude and a faster peak, day 5 versus 15. Subsequent to the booster, the majority of primary-vaccination clones reappeared (96% CD4, more than 70% CD8).

Germline loops: CDR1 DFQATT, CDR2 SNEGSKA (reference sequence). CDR3 length: 12 residues. V was trimmed by 0 bases and J by 9 bases, leaving 9 bases between them. Concerning this clonotype: Its antigen is not identified.

For TCR, cDNA came from 5'RACE template switching, which added a universal primer site and UMIs. TCRdb used MiXCR to reprocess the 5' RACE reads, holding one entry per CDR3 protein. The sample records about 580,000 distinct CDR3 sequences, about a sixth being singletons. Here the sequenced sample was PBMCs, taken 5 days after the first yellow fever vaccination. This chain uses TRBV20-1 with TRBJ2-4; no reliable D call. The receptor was isolated from a man aged 18 to 30 who received the YFV17D yellow fever vaccine. The CDR3 sequence is CSARDLGLIQYF. The DNA of the CDR3 is TGCAGTGCTAGAGATCTGGGCCTCATTCAGTACTTC.